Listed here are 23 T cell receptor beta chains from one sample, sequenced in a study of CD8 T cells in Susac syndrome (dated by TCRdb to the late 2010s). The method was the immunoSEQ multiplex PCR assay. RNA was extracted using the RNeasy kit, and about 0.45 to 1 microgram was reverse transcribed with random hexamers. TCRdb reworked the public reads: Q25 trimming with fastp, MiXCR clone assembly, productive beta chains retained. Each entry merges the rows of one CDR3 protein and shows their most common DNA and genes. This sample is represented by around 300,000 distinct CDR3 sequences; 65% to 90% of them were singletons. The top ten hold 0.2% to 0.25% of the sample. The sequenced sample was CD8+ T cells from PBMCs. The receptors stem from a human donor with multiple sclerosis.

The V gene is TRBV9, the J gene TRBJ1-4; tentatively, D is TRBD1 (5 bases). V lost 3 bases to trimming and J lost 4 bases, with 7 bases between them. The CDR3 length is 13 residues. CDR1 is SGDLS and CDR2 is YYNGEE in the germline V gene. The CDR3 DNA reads TGTGCCAGCAGCGGGGGACGTAATGAAAAACTGTTTTTT. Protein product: CASSGGRNEKLFF. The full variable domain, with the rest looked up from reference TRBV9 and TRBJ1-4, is DSGVTQTPKHLITATGQRVTLRCSPRSGDLSVYWYQQSLDQGLQFLIQYYNGEERAKGNILERFSAQQFPDLHSELNLSSLELGDSALYFCASSGGRNEKLFFGSGTQLSVL.

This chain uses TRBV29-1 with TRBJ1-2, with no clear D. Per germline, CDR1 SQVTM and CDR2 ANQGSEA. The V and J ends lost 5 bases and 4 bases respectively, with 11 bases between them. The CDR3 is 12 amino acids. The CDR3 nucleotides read TGCAGCGTTTTCCGGGAAGCCTATGGCTACACCTTC. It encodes CSVFREAYGYTF.

The CDR3 protein is CASSVVGSSYNEQFF. The CDR3 DNA reads as TGTGCCAGCAGCGTAGTAGGGAGCTCCTACAATGAGCAGTTCTTC. The chain recombines TRBV9 with TRBJ2-1; D is perhaps TRBD2 (5 bases). Trimming removed 0 bases from V and 0 bases from J, with 7 bases in between. Looked up from germline, CDR1 is SGDLS and CDR2 is YYNGEE. The CDR3 totals 15 residues. The variable domain in full, completed from reference TRBV9 and TRBJ2-1, reads DSGVTQTPKHLITATGQRVTLRCSPRSGDLSVYWYQQSLDQGLQFLIQYYNGEERAKGNILERFSAQQFPDLHSELNLSSLELGDSALYFCASSVVGSSYNEQFFGPGTRLTVL.

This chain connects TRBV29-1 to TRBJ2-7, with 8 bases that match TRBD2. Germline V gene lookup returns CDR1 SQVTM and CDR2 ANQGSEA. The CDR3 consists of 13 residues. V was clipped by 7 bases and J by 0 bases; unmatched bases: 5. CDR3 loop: CSAAGTSSYEQYF. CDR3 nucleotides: TGCAGCGCCGCCGGGACTAGCTCCTACGAGCAGTACTTC.

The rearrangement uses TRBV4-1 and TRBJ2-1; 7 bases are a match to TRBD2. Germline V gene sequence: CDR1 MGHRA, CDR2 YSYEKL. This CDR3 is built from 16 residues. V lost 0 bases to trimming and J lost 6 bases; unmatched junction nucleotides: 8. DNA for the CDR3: TGCGCCAGCAGCCAAGATAGCGGGTTTTGGGGCAATGAGCAGTTCTTC. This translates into CASSQDSGFWGNEQFF.

This chain's CDR3 is CASSLRTSGEQETQYF. CDR3 nucleotides: TGTGCCAGCAGCTTGAGAACTAGCGGGGAACAAGAGACCCAGTACTTC. The chain has TRBV5-4 and TRBJ2-5; 10 bases align to TRBD2. The junction had 5 bases not matched to a gene; V was cut back by 1 base and J by 2 bases. This CDR3 contains 16 residues. In germline, CDR1 is SGHNT, CDR2 YYREEE (reference sequence). Filled out from reference TRBV5-4 and TRBJ2-5, the complete variable domain reads ETGVTQSPTHLIKTRGQQVTLRCSSQSGHNTVSWYQQALGQGPQFIFQYYREEENGRGNFPPRFSGLQFPNYSSELNVNALELDDSALYLCASSLRTSGEQETQYFGPGTRLLVL.

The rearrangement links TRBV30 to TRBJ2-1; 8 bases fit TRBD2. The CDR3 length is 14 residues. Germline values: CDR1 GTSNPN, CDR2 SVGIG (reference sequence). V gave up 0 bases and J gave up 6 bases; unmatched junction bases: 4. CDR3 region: CAWSVGSGTNEQFF. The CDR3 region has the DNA TGTGCCTGGAGTGTTGGTAGCGGGACCAATGAGCAGTTCTTC.

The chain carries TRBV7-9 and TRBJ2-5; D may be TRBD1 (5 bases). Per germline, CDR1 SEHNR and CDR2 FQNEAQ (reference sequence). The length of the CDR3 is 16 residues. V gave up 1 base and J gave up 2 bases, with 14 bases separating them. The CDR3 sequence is CASSLVPVQGQETQYF. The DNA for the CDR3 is TGTGCCAGCAGCTTAGTCCCAGTCCAGGGACAAGAGACCCAGTACTTC. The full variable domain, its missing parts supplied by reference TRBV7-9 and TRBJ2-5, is DTGVSQNPRHKITKRGQNVTFRCDPISEHNRLYWYRQTLGQGPEFLTYFQNEAQLEKSRLLSDRFSAERPKGSFSTLEIQRTEQGDSAMYLCASSLVPVQGQETQYFGPGTRLLVL.

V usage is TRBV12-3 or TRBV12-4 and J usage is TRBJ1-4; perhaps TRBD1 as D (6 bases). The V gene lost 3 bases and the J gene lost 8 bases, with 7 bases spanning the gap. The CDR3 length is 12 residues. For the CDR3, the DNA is TGTGCCAGCAGTTTCGACAGGGAAAAACTGTTTTTT. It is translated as CASSFDREKLFF.

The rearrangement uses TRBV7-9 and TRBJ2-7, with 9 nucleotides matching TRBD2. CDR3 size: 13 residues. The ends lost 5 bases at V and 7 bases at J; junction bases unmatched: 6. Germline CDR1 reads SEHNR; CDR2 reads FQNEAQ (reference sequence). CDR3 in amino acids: CASSGAGGQEQYF. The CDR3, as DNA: TGTGCCAGCAGCGGAGCGGGAGGACAGGAGCAGTACTTC.

CDR3 sequence (DNA): TGTGCCAGCAGCTCATCCCCCGCGGGTCCTTACAATGAGCAGTTCTTC. This translates into CASSSSPAGPYNEQFF. J is TRBJ2-1 and V is TRBV7-9; a weak D match, TRBD2 (5 bases). V was trimmed by 4 bases and J by 4 bases, leaving 17 bases between them. This CDR3 has 16 amino acids. Germline V CDR1 and CDR2: SEHNR, FQNEAQ (reference sequence).

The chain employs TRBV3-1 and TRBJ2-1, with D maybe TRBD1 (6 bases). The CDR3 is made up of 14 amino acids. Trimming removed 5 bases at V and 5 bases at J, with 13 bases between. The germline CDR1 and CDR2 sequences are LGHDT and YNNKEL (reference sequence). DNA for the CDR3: TGTGCCAGCAGCGGGGGCTATGAGGACAATGAGCAGTTCTTC. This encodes CASSGGYEDNEQFF.

DNA for the CDR3: TGTGCCTGGAGTCTCCCTCGGGTTCGCCGAAACACCATATATTTT. Translating gives CAWSLPRVRRNTIYF. This sequence joins TRBV30 and TRBJ1-3; no clear D gene. CDR1 and CDR2 (germline): GTSNPN, SVGIG (reference sequence). V was pared by 2 bases and J by 5 bases, with 16 bases between. The CDR3 is 15 residues long.

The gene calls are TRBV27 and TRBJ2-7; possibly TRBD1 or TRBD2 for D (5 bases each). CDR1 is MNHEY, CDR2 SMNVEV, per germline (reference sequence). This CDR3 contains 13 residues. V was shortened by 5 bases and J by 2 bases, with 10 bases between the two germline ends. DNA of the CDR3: TGTGCCAGCAGTCCCTGGGACGCCTACGAGCAGTACTTC. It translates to CASSPWDAYEQYF.

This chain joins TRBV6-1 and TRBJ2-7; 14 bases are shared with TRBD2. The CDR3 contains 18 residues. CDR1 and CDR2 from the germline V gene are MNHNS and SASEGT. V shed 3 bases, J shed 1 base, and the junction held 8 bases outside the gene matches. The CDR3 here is CASSEARTSGRFSYEQYF. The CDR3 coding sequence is TGTGCCAGCAGTGAGGCTCGGACTAGCGGGAGGTTTTCCTACGAGCAGTACTTC.

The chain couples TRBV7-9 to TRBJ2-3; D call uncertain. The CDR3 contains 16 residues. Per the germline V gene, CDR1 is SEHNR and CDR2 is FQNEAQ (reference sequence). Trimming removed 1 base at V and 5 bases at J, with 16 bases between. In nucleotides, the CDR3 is TGTGCCAGCAGCTTAGATCCGGCTACGACGGAAGATACGCAGTATTTT. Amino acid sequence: CASSLDPATTEDTQYF.

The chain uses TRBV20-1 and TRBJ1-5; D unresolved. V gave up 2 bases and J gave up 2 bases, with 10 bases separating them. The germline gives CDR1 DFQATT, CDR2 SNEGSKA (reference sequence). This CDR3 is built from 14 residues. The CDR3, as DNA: TGCAGTGCTAGACGGCACCCCGGCAATCAGCCCCAGCATTTT. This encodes CSARRHPGNQPQHF.

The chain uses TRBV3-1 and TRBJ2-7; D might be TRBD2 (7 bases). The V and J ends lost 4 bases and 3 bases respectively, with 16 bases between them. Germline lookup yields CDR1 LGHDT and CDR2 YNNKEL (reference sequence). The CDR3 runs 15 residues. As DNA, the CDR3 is TGTGCCAGCAGCCCAGCCTGGGGGGGCCTCTACGAGCAGTACTTC. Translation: CASSPAWGGLYEQYF.

CDR3 sequence reads: CASSLGRQIPYEQYF. The CDR3 DNA is TGTGCCAGCAGCTTAGGGAGACAGATCCCCTACGAGCAGTACTTC. The chain has TRBV11-2 and TRBJ2-7; tentative D call: TRBD1 (5 bases). The CDR3 totals 15 residues. V lost 1 base, J lost 2 bases, and 12 bases lay in between. Germline CDR1 SGHAT, CDR2 FQNNGV.

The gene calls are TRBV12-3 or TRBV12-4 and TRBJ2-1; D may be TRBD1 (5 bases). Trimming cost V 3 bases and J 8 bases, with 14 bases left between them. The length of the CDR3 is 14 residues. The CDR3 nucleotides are TGTGCCAGCAGTTTCTATTGGGGCATCCATGAGCAGTTCTTC. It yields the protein CASSFYWGIHEQFF.

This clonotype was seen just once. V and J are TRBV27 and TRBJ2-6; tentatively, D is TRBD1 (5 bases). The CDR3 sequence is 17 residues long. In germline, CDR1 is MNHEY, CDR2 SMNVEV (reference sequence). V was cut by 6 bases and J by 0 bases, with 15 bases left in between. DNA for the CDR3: TGTGCCAGCAGAAATCTACAGGTCCCCTCTGGGGCCAACGTCCTGACTTTC. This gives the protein CASRNLQVPSGANVLTF.

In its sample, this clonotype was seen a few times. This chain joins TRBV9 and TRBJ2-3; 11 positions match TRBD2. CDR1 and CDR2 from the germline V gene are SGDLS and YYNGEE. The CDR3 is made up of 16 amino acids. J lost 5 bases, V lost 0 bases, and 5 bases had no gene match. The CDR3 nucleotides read TGTGCCAGCAGCGTAGAACTAGCGGGAGAACGAGATACGCAGTATTTT. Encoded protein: CASSVELAGERDTQYF. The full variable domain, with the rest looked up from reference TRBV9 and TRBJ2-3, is DSGVTQTPKHLITATGQRVTLRCSPRSGDLSVYWYQQSLDQGLQFLIQYYNGEERAKGNILERFSAQQFPDLHSELNLSSLELGDSALYFCASSVELAGERDTQYFGPGTRLTVL.

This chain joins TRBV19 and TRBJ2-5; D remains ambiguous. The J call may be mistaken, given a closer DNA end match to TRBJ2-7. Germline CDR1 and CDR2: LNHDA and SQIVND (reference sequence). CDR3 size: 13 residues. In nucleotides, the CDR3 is TGTGCCAGTTCTGGGGTACCGACCTACGAGCAGTACTTC. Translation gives CASSGVPTYEQYF.